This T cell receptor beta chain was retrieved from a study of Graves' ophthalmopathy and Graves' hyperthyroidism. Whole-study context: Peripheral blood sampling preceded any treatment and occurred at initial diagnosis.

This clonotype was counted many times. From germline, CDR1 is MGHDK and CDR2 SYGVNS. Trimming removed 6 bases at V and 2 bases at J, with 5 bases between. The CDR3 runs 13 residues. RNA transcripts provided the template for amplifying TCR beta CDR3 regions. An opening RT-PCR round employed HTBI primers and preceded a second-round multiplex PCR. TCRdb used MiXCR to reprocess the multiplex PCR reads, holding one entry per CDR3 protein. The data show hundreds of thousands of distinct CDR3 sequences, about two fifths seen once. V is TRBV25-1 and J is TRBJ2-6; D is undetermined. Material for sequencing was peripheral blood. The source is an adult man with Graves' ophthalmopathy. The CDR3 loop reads CASRQAGANVLTF. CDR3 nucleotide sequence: TGTGCCAGCAGGCAAGCTGGGGCCAACGTCCTGACTTTC.